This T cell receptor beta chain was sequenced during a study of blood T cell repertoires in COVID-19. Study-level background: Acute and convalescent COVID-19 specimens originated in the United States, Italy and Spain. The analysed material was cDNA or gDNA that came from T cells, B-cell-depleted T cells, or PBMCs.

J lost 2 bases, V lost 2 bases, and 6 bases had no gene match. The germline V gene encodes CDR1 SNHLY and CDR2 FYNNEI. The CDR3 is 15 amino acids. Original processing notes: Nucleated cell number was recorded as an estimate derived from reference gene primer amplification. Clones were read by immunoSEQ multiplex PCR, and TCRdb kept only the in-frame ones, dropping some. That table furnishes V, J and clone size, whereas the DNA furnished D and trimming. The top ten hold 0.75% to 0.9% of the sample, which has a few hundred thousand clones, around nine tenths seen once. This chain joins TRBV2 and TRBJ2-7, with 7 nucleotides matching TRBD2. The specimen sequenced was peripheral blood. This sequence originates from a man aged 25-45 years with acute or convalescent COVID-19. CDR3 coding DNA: TGTGCCAGCAGTGAAAGCCTAGCGGTTGCCTACGAGCAGTACTTC. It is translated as CASSESLAVAYEQYF.